A single sample gave rise to the 14 T cell receptor beta chains below, sequenced in a study of T cell changes during pregnancy in multiple sclerosis. Using immunoSEQ multiplex PCR, the repertoire was profiled, and TCRdb retains in-frame clones only, with some absent. The sample includes approximately 70,000 clones, 80% to 95% of them seen just once. This specimen consisted of peripheral blood, obtained in the first trimester of pregnancy. The receptors were sampled from a female donor with multiple sclerosis, enrolled in a pregnancy study.

This chain joins TRBV20-1 and TRBJ1-2; D is uncertain. Trimming stripped 0 bases from V and 4 bases from J, with 3 bases between. Germline-derived CDR1 and CDR2 are DFQATT and SNEGSKA (reference sequence). The CDR3 runs to 11 residues. The CDR3 DNA reads TGCAGTGCTAGAGACAGCTATGGCTACACCTTC. Translation: CSARDSYGYTF.

The chain combines TRBV2 with TRBJ1-6; D remains unclear. V lost 3 bases and J lost 2, with 5 bases in between. The CDR3 has 14 residues. The germline V gene encodes CDR1 SNHLY and CDR2 FYNNEI. The CDR3, as DNA: TGTGCCAGCAGTGACGGGGCCTATAATTCACCCCTCCACTTT. Translating it yields CASSDGAYNSPLHF.

The CDR3 here is CASSARQKAGGRNEQFF. CDR3 sequence (DNA): TGTGCCAGCAGCGCCCGTCAGAAAGCGGGAGGTCGCAATGAGCAGTTCTTC. V and J are TRBV9 and TRBJ2-1, with 9 bases lining up with TRBD2. The V gene's germline CDR1 is SGDLS and CDR2 YYNGEE. The CDR3 length is 17 residues. The junction had 13 bases not matched to a gene; V was cut back by 3 bases and J by 6 bases.

The chain carries TRBV11-2 and TRBJ1-1, with TRBD1 matching 10 bases. The V gene's germline CDR1 is SGHAT and CDR2 FQNNGV. The CDR3 spans 15 residues. After removal of 0 bases from V and 3 bases from J, the junction contained 1 base not matched to a gene. CDR3 in amino acids: CASSLEGTGDTEAFF. In nucleotides, the CDR3 is TGTGCCAGCAGCTTAGAGGGGACAGGGGACACTGAAGCTTTCTTT.

The V call is TRBV7-2, the J call TRBJ1-5; 7 bases agree with TRBD1. V was clipped by 5 bases and J by 4 bases; unmatched bases: 2. The CDR3 runs 13 residues. From germline, CDR1 is SGHTA and CDR2 FQGNSA. The DNA for the CDR3 is TGTGCCAGCAGCACACAGGGGAATCAGCCCCAGCATTTT. It encodes CASSTQGNQPQHF.

Comment on this clone: In the same sample, other DNA sequences code for this CDR3. V gene TRBV18 combines with J gene TRBJ2-7, with D tentatively TRBD1 (6 bases). CDR3 length equals 13 residues. V shed 2 bases and J shed 1 base, with 6 bases lying between them. The V gene's germline CDR1 is KGHSH and CDR2 LQKENI. The CDR3 nucleotides read TGTGCCAGCTCACCAGGACAGTCCTACGAGCAGTACTTC. It yields the protein CASSPGQSYEQYF. Variable domain in full (rest from reference TRBV18 and TRBJ2-7): NAGVMQNPRHLVRRRGQEARLRCSPMKGHSHVYWYRQLPEEGLKFMVYLQKENIIDESGMPKERFSAEFPKEGPSILRIQQVVRGDSAAYFCASSPGQSYEQYFGPGTRLTVT.

V is TRBV4-1 and J is TRBJ1-1; 11 bases align to TRBD1. The CDR3 length is 16 residues. From germline, CDR1 is MGHRA and CDR2 YSYEKL. V was clipped by 3 bases and J by 5 bases; unmatched bases: 8. The CDR3: CASSHERDRGATEAFF. The CDR3 DNA is TGCGCCAGCAGCCACGAAAGGGACAGGGGGGCGACTGAAGCTTTCTTT.

The V gene is TRBV5-4, the J gene TRBJ1-1; 10 bases map to TRBD1. This CDR3 comprises 18 residues. Losses at the gene ends were 0 bases for V and 1 base for J; bases not matched to a gene: 9. CDR1 and CDR2 (germline): SGHNT, YYREEE (reference sequence). DNA of the CDR3: TGTGCCAGCAGCTTGGCCGGTCGGACAGGGGGTAGGAACACTGAAGCTTTCTTT. This translates into CASSLAGRTGGRNTEAFF.

The CDR3 spells CASSAGHLNTEAFF. For the CDR3, the DNA is TGTGCCAGCAGCGCCGGACACTTGAACACTGAAGCTTTCTTT. The chain carries TRBV9 and TRBJ1-1; D is perhaps TRBD1 (5 bases). The V end lost 3 bases, the J end lost 0 bases, and 9 bases lay between the germline ends. CDR1 is SGDLS, CDR2 YYNGEE, per germline. CDR3 length: 14 residues.

This sequence joins TRBV11-2 and TRBJ2-7; 10 nucleotides align to TRBD2. V lost 5 bases, J lost 6 bases, and 22 bases stayed unmatched. This CDR3 spans 19 amino acids. From germline, CDR1 is SGHAT and CDR2 FQNNGV. Here the CDR3 DNA reads TGTGCCAGCAGCAAGCCCCTTAGCGGGAGGTTTCCTGGAGGTCGCGAGCAGTACTTC. Protein: CASSKPLSGRFPGGREQYF.

The rearrangement links TRBV7-8 to TRBJ2-1; TRBD1 matches 7 bases. J gave up 8 bases and V 5 bases, and 6 bases lay outside the gene matches. Germline CDR1 and CDR2: SGHVS and FQNEAQ. The CDR3 loop spans 13 amino acids. The CDR3 DNA reads TGTGCCAGCAGCCCGACAGGGAAGGATGAGCAGTTCTTC. It is translated as CASSPTGKDEQFF.

This sequence joins TRBV5-1 and TRBJ2-1; weak D call: TRBD1 (5 bases). The CDR3 loop spans 16 amino acids. CDR1 SGHRS and CDR2 YFSETQ come from the germline V gene. V dropped 3 bases and J dropped 2 bases, with 15 bases sitting between them. Here the CDR3 reads CASSSVRDKAYNEQFF. The CDR3 DNA reads as TGCGCCAGCAGCTCGGTCAGGGATAAGGCCTACAATGAGCAGTTCTTC.

CDR3 DNA: TGTGCCAGCAGCTTACCCCGCACTGGGGGCGGAGAGACCCAGTACTTC. Residues: CASSLPRTGGGETQYF. This rearrangement joins TRBV7-9 to TRBJ2-5; tentatively, D is TRBD1 (6 bases). The germline V gene encodes CDR1 SEHNR and CDR2 FQNEAQ (reference sequence). The CDR3 contains 16 residues. V lost 2 bases and J 4 bases, leaving 17 bases between the germline ends.

J is TRBJ2-2 and V is TRBV29-1; perhaps TRBD2 as D (6 bases). V was clipped by 5 bases and J by 6 bases, with 28 bases between them. Looked up from germline, CDR1 is SQVTM and CDR2 is ANQGSEA. This CDR3 is 18 amino acids long. The CDR3 spells CSVHPVVPGGPPAGELFF. CDR3 nucleotides: TGCAGCGTTCACCCCGTAGTCCCAGGAGGGCCTCCGGCCGGGGAGCTGTTTTTT.